Following are 4 T cell receptor beta chains from one sample sequenced in a study of regulatory T cells in long-lasting Graves disease. Sample time point: newly diagnosed GD, antithyroid drugs for less than 3 months. TCR sequences were obtained from RNA taken from PBMCs. Sequencing libraries for TCR beta were prepared with iRepertoire HTBI primers and Arm-PCR of CDR3 regions. TCRdb called the multiplex PCR reads again in MiXCR, with one record for every CDR3 protein. The sample contains about 370,000 distinct CDR3 sequences, 15% to 18% of which appear only once. Here the sequenced sample was peripheral blood mononuclear cells (PBMCs), taken at new diagnosis, from a patient treated with antithyroid drugs. The receptors stem from a female donor with Graves disease.

Comment on this clonotype: A far larger clone is one nucleotide away, so this likely arose from a read error. This sequence joins TRBV20-1 and TRBJ2-4; D unresolved. The germline V gene encodes CDR1 DFQATT and CDR2 SNEGSKA (reference sequence). The germline V and J ends were trimmed by 6 bases and 13 bases, with 16 bases remaining between them. The CDR3 is 11 amino acids. The CDR3 reads CSAARGNEQYF. Written as DNA, the CDR3 is TGCAGTGCGGCAAGAGGCAATGAGCAGTACTTC.

In its sample, this clonotype was seen a few times. The rearrangement uses TRBV7-9 and TRBJ1-1, with 10 bases fitting TRBD1. The germline gives CDR1 SEHNR, CDR2 FQNEAQ (reference sequence). The CDR3 contains 14 residues. J was trimmed by 6 bases and V by 5 bases; bases with no gene match: 6. CDR3 sequence (DNA): TGTGCCAGCAGCACGGACAGGGGGGCACCTGAAGCTTTCTTT. The encoded protein is CASSTDRGAPEAFF.

This clonotype has a count of ten or more. One end of the junction varies from germline; a read error may be responsible. The J gene is TRBJ1-2, the V gene TRBV10-3, with TRBD1 as a possible D gene (5 bases). The CDR3 has 14 amino acids. Germline assignment: CDR1 ENHRY and CDR2 SYGVKD. The CDR3 sequence is CAITPSGPNSGYTF. DNA of the CDR3: TGTGCCATCACCCCCTCGGGGCCTAACTCTGGCTACACCTTC.

This clonotype was counted ten times or more. The genes are TRBV6-2 or TRBV6-3 and TRBJ2-3, with 14 bases identical to TRBD2. The CDR3 spans 17 residues. The trim removed 7 bases at V and 6 bases at J, leaving 12 bases unmatched. The germline V gene has CDR1 MNHEY and CDR2 SVGEGT. The CDR3 DNA sequence: TGTGCCAGCACACCTAAGGGACTAGCGGGAGATCAGGATACGCAGTATTTT. It codes for CASTPKGLAGDQDTQYF.